This T cell receptor (delta chain) stems from a study of gamma-delta T cells after stem cell transplantation. The CDR3 loop spans 19 amino acids. Germline assignment: CDR1 GEAIGNYY and CDR2 EKD. Comments on this clone: The junction shows a germline mismatch at one end, possibly a read error.

TCRdb made new clone calls on the RT-PCR reads using CATT. The table lists 1,300 or so delta-chain clones, just under 2% of them singletons. This receptor was taken from a human donor. It is not recorded whose cells these are; they may come from a transplant donor. V and J are TRDV2 and TRDJ1; no firm D call. Sequenced sample: gamma-delta T cells. CDR3 nucleotide sequence: TGTGCCTGTAACACCGTCCTCCAAGGGGTTCGGATTTCAGCCGGTAAACTCATCTTT. This gives the protein CACNTVLQGVRISAGKLIF.